Below, 24 T cell receptor beta chains from the same sample are listed, as sequenced in a study of blood T cell repertoires in COVID-19. Assay: immunoSEQ multiplex PCR; the TCRdb copy retains only in-frame clones and omits some. The sample includes about 110,000 clones, about 85% of them seen just once. The material sequenced was peripheral blood. The receptors were sampled from a woman in her seventies with acute or convalescent COVID-19.

Only one count was recorded for this clone. The J gene is TRBJ2-5, the V gene TRBV7-2; D gene uncertain. V gave up 1 base and J gave up 4 bases, with 16 bases separating them. CDR1 is SGHTA and CDR2 is FQGNSA in the germline V gene. This CDR3 contains 16 residues. CDR3 coding DNA: TGTGCCAGCAGCTTAGGGGCAGGCACCGGAATAGAGACCCAGTACTTC. Translated: CASSLGAGTGIETQYF.

The chain combines TRBV28 with TRBJ2-1, with 15 bases matching TRBD2. The CDR3 contains 18 residues. Germline V gives CDR1 MDHEN, CDR2 SYDVKM. Unmatched junction bases numbered 5, after V lost 1 base and J lost 4 bases. DNA of the CDR3: TGTGCCAGCAGTTTATACGGGACTAGCGGGGGGAGATACAATGAGCAGTTCTTC. Amino acids: CASSLYGTSGGRYNEQFF. Supplemented by reference TRBV28 and TRBJ2-1, the full variable domain reads DVKVTQSSRYLVKRTGEKVFLECVQDMDHENMFWYRQDPGLGLRLIYFSYDVKMKEKGDIPEGYSVSREKKERFSLILESASTNQTSMYLCASSLYGTSGGRYNEQFFGPGTRLTVL.

This sequence joins TRBV3-1 (or the pseudogene TRBV3-2) and TRBJ2-7, with 8 bases identical to TRBD1. This CDR3 region has 15 residues. V dropped 2 bases and J dropped 2; count of bases not matched to a gene: 5. Germline V gene data show CDR1 as LGHDT and CDR2 as YNNKEL (reference sequence). The CDR3 sequence is CASSQFRDRPYEQYV. The DNA for the CDR3 is TGTGCCAGCAGCCAATTCAGGGACAGGCCCTACGAGCAGTACGTC.

V usage is TRBV5-1 and J usage is TRBJ2-2, with a weak D call TRBD1 (6 bases). The CDR3 is 13 residues long. Between the trimmed V and J ends, which lost 9 bases and 3 bases, there was a span of 12 bases. Germline CDR1 reads SGHRS; CDR2 reads YFSETQ. The CDR3: CATGDTDTGELFF. DNA of the CDR3: TGCGCCACAGGGGATACGGACACCGGGGAGCTGTTTTTT.

The chain uses TRBV11-2 and TRBJ1-4; D call uncertain. V shed 0 bases and J shed 8 bases, with 10 bases lying between them. Germline V gene lookup returns CDR1 SGHAT and CDR2 FQNNGV. The CDR3 loop spans 14 amino acids. Here the CDR3 DNA reads TGTGCCAGCAGCTTAGATCTTACTGAGGAAAAACTGTTTTTT. It translates to CASSLDLTEEKLFF.

The chain recombines TRBV6-5 with TRBJ1-5; possible D gene TRBD1, 6 bases. This CDR3 is built from 15 residues. Germline V gives CDR1 MNHEY, CDR2 SVGAGI. V shed 6 bases and J shed 0 bases, with 12 bases lying between them. This CDR3 is CASRTGPASNQPQHF. CDR3 nucleotides: TGTGCCAGCAGAACAGGGCCAGCTAGCAATCAGCCCCAGCATTTT.

The chain recombines TRBV15 with TRBJ1-5; D is undetermined. Germline V gene sequence: CDR1 LNHNV, CDR2 YYDKDF (reference sequence). Trimming left V 0 bases short and J 5 bases short, with 5 bases between. The CDR3 spans 13 residues. CDR3: CATSRDVDQPQHF. DNA of the CDR3: TGTGCCACCAGCAGAGACGTAGATCAGCCCCAGCATTTT. Full variable domain (missing parts from reference TRBV15 and TRBJ1-5): DAMVIQNPRYQVTQFGKPVTLSCSQTLNHNVMYWYQQKSSQAPKLLFHYYDKDFNNEADTPDNFQSRRPNTSFCFLDIRSPGLGDTAMYLCATSRDVDQPQHFGDGTRLSIL.

This chain joins TRBV30 and TRBJ2-7; 9 positions match TRBD2. The CDR3 covers 16 residues. CDR1 GTSNPN and CDR2 SVGIG come from the germline V gene (reference sequence). Losses at the gene ends were 2 bases for V and 4 bases for J; bases not matched to a gene: 12. The CDR3: CAWSPGGLAGVYEQYF. The CDR3 bases are TGTGCCTGGAGTCCCGGGGGGTTAGCGGGAGTTTACGAGCAGTACTTC.

The rearrangement uses TRBV19 and TRBJ2-5, with D possibly matching TRBD1 (5 bases). This CDR3 is built from 13 residues. Per germline, CDR1 LNHDA and CDR2 SQIVND (reference sequence). Trimming pared 8 bases from V and 0 bases from J, leaving 10 bases between. The CDR3 DNA is TGTGCCAGTTCCGACAGCGACCAAGAGACCCAGTACTTC. Protein product: CASSDSDQETQYF.

This chain links TRBV11-2 with TRBJ1-1, with 7 bases that match TRBD1. V shed 0 bases, J shed 1 base, and the junction held 5 bases outside the gene matches. This CDR3 spans 16 amino acids. Germline assignment: CDR1 SGHAT and CDR2 FQNNGV. CDR3 sequence: CASSLEPGQRNTEAFF. CDR3 nucleotides: TGTGCCAGCAGCTTAGAGCCGGGACAGAGGAACACTGAAGCTTTCTTT.

With respect to this clone: This sample also contains other DNA sequences that code for the same CDR3. The V call is TRBV7-9, the J call TRBJ2-5; possible D gene TRBD1, 5 bases. V lost 1 base to trimming and J lost 2 bases, with 5 bases between them. CDR1 is SEHNR and CDR2 is FQNEAQ in the germline V gene (reference sequence). The CDR3 extends over 13 amino acids. CDR3 amino acids: CASSLGQQETQYF. The CDR3 DNA reads TGTGCCAGCAGCTTAGGACAGCAAGAGACCCAGTACTTC.

The gene calls are TRBV27 and TRBJ2-7; D may be TRBD2 (6 bases). V lost 10 bases, J lost 3 bases, and 19 bases lay in between. Germline-derived CDR1 and CDR2 are MNHEY and SMNVEV (reference sequence). CDR3 length: 14 amino acids. The DNA of the CDR3 is TGTGCCACCTCCCCGCGGGACGCCATCTACGAGCAGTACTTC. Translation: CATSPRDAIYEQYF.

The rearrangement links TRBV2 to TRBJ2-7; 12 bases line up with TRBD2. CDR1 is SNHLY and CDR2 is FYNNEI in the germline V gene. Trimming removed 6 bases from V and 4 bases from J; junction bases left unmatched: 7. This CDR3 has 15 residues. The CDR3 nucleotides read TGTGCCAGCAGAGAACTAGCGGGAGGCGTATACGAGCAGTACTTC. Protein: CASRELAGGVYEQYF.

This clone was seen only once. This chain uses TRBV7-3 with TRBJ2-3, with D possibly TRBD1 on 6 matching bases. There are 14 residues in the CDR3. Germline lookup yields CDR1 SGHTA and CDR2 FQGTGA. Trimming stripped 5 bases from V and 0 bases from J, with 9 bases between. CDR3 sequence (DNA): TGTGCCAGCAGCCCTGACAGGAGCACAGATACGCAGTATTTT. It specifies CASSPDRSTDTQYF.

This rearrangement joins TRBV5-8 to TRBJ1-5; D is uncertain. Looked up from germline, CDR1 is SGHTS and CDR2 is YDEGEE. V gave up 0 bases and J gave up 2 bases, with 9 bases separating them. This CDR3 is built from 15 residues. CDR3 coding DNA: TGTGCCAGCAGCTTGGGTACGGTACGCAATCAGCCCCAGCATTTT. This gives the protein CASSLGTVRNQPQHF.

V usage is TRBV6-5 and J usage is TRBJ1-1; the match to TRBD1 covers 8 bases. Germline V gives CDR1 MNHEY, CDR2 SVGAGI. This CDR3 spans 12 amino acids. With V trimmed by 10 bases and J by 11 bases, 12 bases remained unmatched. The CDR3 nucleotides read TGTGCCACCCAGACTAGGACAGGGCGGGCTTTCTTT. It yields the protein CATQTRTGRAFF.

The J gene is TRBJ2-7, the V gene TRBV28; TRBD2 matches 12 bases. CDR3 size: 15 residues. Germline assignment: CDR1 MDHEN and CDR2 SYDVKM. V was clipped by 5 bases and J by 6 bases; unmatched bases: 8. CDR3 sequence: CASSQGLAGRSEQYF. CDR3 coding DNA: TGTGCCAGCAGTCAAGGACTAGCGGGGCGATCCGAGCAGTACTTC.

This chain joins TRBV5-1 and TRBJ1-5, with 11 nucleotides matching TRBD1. Unmatched junction bases numbered 10, after V lost 1 base and J lost 4 bases. CDR3 length: 18 amino acids. Germline V gene sequence: CDR1 SGHRS, CDR2 YFSETQ. The CDR3 coding sequence is TGCGCCAGCAGCTTGCTCCCAGCGGGACAGGGGGTGAATCAGCCCCAGCATTTT. It specifies CASSLLPAGQGVNQPQHF.

Turning to this clone: Other nucleotide sequences in the sample specify the same CDR3. The chain couples TRBV5-4 to TRBJ1-2; D gene ambiguous. The CDR3 length is 13 residues. V was shortened by 0 bases and J by 0 bases, with 3 bases between the two germline ends. CDR1 and CDR2 from the germline V gene are SGHNT and YYREEE (reference sequence). The CDR3 DNA is TGTGCCAGCAGCTTGGACTCTAACTATGGCTACACCTTC. Translating gives CASSLDSNYGYTF.

The chain uses TRBV6-2 or TRBV6-3 and TRBJ2-7; D may be TRBD2 (6 bases). Germline CDR1 reads MNHEY; CDR2 reads SVGEGT. Deletions cut 4 bases from V and 0 bases from J, with 7 bases between. The CDR3 is 13 amino acids. This CDR3 is CASSWDFSYEQYF. The CDR3 DNA follows: TGTGCCAGCAGTTGGGACTTCTCCTACGAGCAGTACTTC.

The genes are TRBV6-5 and TRBJ2-3, with a weak D call TRBD2 (6 bases). Per the germline V gene, CDR1 is MNHEY and CDR2 is SVGAGI. V lost 6 bases and J lost 1, with 11 bases in between. The length of the CDR3 is 14 residues. The CDR3 protein is CASRASAGTDTQYF. The CDR3 DNA is TGTGCCAGCAGGGCTAGCGCGGGCACAGATACGCAGTATTTT.

The chain joins TRBV5-1 to TRBJ1-3, with D perhaps matching TRBD1 (6 bases). CDR1 and CDR2 from the germline V gene are SGHRS and YFSETQ. CDR3 size: 14 residues. Trimming pared 1 base from V and 4 bases from J, leaving 9 bases between. This CDR3 is CASSLTGRGNTIYF. In DNA form, the CDR3 reads TGCGCCAGCAGCTTGACAGGGCGCGGAAACACCATATATTTT.

The V and J genes are TRBV6-1 and TRBJ1-5, with D unclear. The germline gives CDR1 MNHNS, CDR2 SASEGT. V was shortened by 2 bases and J by 6 bases, with 11 bases between the two germline ends. This CDR3 has 14 amino acids. CDR3: CASSEIGAAQPQHF. CDR3 bases: TGTGCCAGCAGTGAAATCGGAGCCGCTCAGCCCCAGCATTTT.

J is TRBJ2-7 and V is TRBV15, with TRBD2 identical over 11 bases. The CDR3 is made up of 15 amino acids. V shed 8 bases, J shed 3 bases, and the junction held 9 bases outside the gene matches. Germline V CDR1 and CDR2: LNHNV, YYDKDF (reference sequence). CDR3 bases: TGTGCCACCCCGAACCCTAGCGGGGGGAACTACGAGCAGTACGTC. It is translated as CATPNPSGGNYEQYV.